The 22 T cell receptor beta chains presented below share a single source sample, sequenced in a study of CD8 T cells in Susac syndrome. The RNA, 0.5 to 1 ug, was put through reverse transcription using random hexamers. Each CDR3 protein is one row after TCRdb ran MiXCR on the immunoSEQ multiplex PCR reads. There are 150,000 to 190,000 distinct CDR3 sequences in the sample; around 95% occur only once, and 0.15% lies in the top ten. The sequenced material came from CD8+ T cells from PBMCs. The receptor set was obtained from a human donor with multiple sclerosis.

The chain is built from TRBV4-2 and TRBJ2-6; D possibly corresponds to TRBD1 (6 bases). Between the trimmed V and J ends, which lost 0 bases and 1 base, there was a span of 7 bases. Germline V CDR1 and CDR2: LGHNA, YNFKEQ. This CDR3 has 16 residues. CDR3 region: CASSQEGASGANVLTF. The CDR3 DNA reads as TGTGCCAGCAGCCAAGAGGGGGCTTCTGGGGCCAACGTCCTGACTTTC.

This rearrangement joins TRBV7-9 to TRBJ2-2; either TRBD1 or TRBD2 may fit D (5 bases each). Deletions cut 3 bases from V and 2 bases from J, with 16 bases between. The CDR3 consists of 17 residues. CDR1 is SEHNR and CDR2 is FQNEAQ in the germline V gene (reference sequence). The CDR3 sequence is CASSFPVRGSNTGELFF. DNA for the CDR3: TGTGCCAGCAGCTTCCCGGTTCGGGGCAGCAACACCGGGGAGCTGTTTTTT.

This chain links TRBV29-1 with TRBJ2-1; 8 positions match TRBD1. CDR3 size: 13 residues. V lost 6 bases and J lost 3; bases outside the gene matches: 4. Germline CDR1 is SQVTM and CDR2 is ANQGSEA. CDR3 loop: CSVTDRGYNEQFF. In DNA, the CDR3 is TGCAGCGTGACCGACAGGGGCTACAATGAGCAGTTCTTC.

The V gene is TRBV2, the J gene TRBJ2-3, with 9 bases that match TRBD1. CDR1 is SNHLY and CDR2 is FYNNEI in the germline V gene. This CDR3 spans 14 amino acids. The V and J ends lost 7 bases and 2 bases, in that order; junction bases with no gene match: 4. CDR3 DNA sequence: TGTGCCAGCAATTGGACAGGGGTCACAGATACGCAGTATTTT. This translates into CASNWTGVTDTQYF.

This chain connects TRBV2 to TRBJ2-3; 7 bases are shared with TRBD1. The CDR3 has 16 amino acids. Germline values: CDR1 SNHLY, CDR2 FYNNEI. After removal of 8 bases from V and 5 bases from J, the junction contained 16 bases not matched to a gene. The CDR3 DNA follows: TGTGCCAGCCCTATGGGGTCGGGACAGAACGGAGATACGCAGTATTTT. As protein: CASPMGSGQNGDTQYF.

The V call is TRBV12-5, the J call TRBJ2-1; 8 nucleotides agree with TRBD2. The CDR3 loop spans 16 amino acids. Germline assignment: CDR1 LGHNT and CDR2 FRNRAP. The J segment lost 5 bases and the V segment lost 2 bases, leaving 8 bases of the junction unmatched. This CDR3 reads CASGLFDAGGNNEQFF. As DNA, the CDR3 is TGTGCTAGTGGTTTGTTCGACGCGGGGGGAAACAATGAGCAGTTCTTC.

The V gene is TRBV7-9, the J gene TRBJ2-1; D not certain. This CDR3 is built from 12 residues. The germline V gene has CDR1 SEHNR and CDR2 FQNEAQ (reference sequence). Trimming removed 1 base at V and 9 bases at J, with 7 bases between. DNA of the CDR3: TGTGCCAGCAGCTTAGGACCGAGTGAGCAGTTCTTC. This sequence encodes CASSLGPSEQFF.

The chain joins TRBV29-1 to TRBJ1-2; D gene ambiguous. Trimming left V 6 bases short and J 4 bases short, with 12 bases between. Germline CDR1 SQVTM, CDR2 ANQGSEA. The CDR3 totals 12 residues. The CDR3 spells CSVALPSYGYTF. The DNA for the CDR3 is TGCAGCGTAGCCCTACCTAGCTATGGCTACACCTTC.

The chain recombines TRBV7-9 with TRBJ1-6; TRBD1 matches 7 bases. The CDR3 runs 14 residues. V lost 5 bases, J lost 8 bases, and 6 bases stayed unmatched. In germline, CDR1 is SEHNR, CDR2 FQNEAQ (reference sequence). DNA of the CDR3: TGTGCCAGCAGCCCAGGGGGATTGGATTCACCCCTCCACTTT. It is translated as CASSPGGLDSPLHF.

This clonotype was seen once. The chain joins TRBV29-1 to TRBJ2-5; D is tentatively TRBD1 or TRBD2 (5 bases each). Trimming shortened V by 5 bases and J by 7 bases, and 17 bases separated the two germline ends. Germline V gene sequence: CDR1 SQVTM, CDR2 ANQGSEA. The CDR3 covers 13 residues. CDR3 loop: CSVISVVGATQYF. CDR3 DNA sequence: TGCAGCGTTATTTCGGTAGTCGGGGCGACCCAGTACTTC.

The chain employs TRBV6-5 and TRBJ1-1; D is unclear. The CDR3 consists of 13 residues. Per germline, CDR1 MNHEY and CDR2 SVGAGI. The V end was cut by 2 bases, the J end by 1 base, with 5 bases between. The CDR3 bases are TGTGCCAGCAGTTACACGGCGAACACTGAAGCTTTCTTT. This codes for CASSYTANTEAFF.

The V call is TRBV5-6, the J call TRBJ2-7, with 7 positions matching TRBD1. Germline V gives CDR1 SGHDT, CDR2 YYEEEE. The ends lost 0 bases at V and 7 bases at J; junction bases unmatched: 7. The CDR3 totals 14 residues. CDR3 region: CASSLGQGPGEQYF. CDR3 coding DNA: TGTGCCAGCAGCTTGGGACAGGGTCCGGGGGAGCAGTACTTC.

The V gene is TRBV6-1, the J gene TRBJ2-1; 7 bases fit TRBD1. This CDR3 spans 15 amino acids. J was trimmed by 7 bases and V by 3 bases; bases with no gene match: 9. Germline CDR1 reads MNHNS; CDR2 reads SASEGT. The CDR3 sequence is CASSEDRFLSNEQFF. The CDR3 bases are TGTGCCAGCAGTGAGGACAGGTTCCTGTCGAATGAGCAGTTCTTC.

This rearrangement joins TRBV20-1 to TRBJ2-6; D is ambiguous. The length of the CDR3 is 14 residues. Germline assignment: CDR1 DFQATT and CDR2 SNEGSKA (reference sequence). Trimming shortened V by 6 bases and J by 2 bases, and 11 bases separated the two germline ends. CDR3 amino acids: CSARSRAGANVLTF. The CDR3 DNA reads TGCAGTGCCAGGAGTAGAGCTGGGGCCAACGTCCTGACTTTC.

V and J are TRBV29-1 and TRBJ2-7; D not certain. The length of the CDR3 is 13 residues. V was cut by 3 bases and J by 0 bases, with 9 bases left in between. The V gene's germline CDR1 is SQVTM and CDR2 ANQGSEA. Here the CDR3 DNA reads TGCAGCGTTGACGGTGGTAGCTCCTACGAGCAGTACTTC. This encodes CSVDGGSSYEQYF.

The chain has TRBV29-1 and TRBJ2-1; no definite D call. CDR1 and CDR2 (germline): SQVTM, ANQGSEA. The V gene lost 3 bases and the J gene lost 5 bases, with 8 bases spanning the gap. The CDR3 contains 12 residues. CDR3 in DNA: TGCAGCGTTGAGTGGCCGGACAATGAGCAGTTCTTC. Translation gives CSVEWPDNEQFF.

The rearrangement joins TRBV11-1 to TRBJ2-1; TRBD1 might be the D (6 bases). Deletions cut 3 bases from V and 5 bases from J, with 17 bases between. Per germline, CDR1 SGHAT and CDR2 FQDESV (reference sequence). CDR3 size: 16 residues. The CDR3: CASSFFASRDNNEQFF. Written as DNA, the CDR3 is TGTGCCAGCAGCTTTTTCGCCTCCAGGGACAACAATGAGCAGTTCTTC.

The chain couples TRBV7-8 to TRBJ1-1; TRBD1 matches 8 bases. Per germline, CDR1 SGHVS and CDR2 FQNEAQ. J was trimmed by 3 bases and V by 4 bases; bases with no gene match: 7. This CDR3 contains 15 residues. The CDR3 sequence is CASSSDRGRDTEAFF. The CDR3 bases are TGTGCCAGCAGCTCCGACAGGGGCAGGGACACTGAAGCTTTCTTT.

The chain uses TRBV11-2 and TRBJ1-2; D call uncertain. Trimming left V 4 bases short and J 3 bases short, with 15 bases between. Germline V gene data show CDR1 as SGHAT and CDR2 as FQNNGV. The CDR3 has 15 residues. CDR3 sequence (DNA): TGTGCCAGCAGCTCCCATCGGGAGTTCCACTATGGCTACACCTTC. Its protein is CASSSHREFHYGYTF.

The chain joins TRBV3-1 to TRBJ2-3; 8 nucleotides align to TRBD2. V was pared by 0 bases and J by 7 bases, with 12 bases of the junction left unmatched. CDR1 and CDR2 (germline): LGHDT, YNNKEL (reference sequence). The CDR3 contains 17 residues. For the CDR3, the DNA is TGTGCCAGCAGCCAAGATCTCCGCGGACTAGCAATATATACGCAGTATTTT. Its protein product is CASSQDLRGLAIYTQYF.

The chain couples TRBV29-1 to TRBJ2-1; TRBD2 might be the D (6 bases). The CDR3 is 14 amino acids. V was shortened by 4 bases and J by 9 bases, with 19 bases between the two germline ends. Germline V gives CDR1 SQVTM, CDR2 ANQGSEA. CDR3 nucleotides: TGCAGCGTTGCCCCAGGAGGGGATGAAGGTGAGCAGTTCTTC. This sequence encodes CSVAPGGDEGEQFF.

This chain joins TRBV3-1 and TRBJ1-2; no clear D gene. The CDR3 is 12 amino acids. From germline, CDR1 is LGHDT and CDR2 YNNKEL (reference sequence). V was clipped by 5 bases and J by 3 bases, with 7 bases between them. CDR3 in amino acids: CASSDGDYGYTF. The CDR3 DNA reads TGTGCCAGCAGCGACGGAGACTATGGCTACACCTTC.